This T cell receptor beta chain was recorded in a study of blood T cell repertoires in COVID-19. On the study more broadly: Sites across the United States, Italy and Spain contributed samples from acute and convalescent COVID-19.

Categorization into cohorts depended on clinical history that participants reported. Either two negative PCRs, clearance, or symptom resolution qualified Cohort 3 donors as recovered. Per the authors' pipeline: How many nucleated cells were present was estimated from reference gene primer amplification. The assay was immunoSEQ multiplex PCR, and TCRdb's table has in-frame clones only and misses some. The DNA gave D and trimming, while V, J and clone size come from that table. This table holds 160,000 or so clones, 82% found once. Looked up from germline, CDR1 is LGHDT and CDR2 is YNNKEL (reference sequence). The length of the CDR3 is 16 residues. After removal of 0 bases from V and 5 bases from J, the junction contained 6 bases not matched to a gene.

Material: PBMCs or T cells enriched from blood (not recorded which). This receptor was identified in a man aged 55 to 70 who had recovered from COVID-19. The chain links TRBV3-1 (or the pseudogene TRBV3-2) to TRBJ2-3; TRBD2 matches at 9 bases. CDR3 nucleotides: TGTGCCAGCAGCCAAGAATTGCGGGGGGGAGTAGATACGCAGTATTTT. It specifies CASSQELRGGVDTQYF.